These T cell receptor beta chains were read from a single sample in a study of blood T cell repertoires in COVID-19. The table came from immunoSEQ multiplex PCR; TCRdb's copy has only in-frame clones and leaves some out. The table records 150,000 to 200,000 clones, 80% to 95% of them present only once. The sample was peripheral blood. The receptors here all came from a woman in her fifties or sixties with COVID-19, enrolled during active disease. Each CDR3 is given with its conserved first and last residue. Fields, in order: V gene, clone size, D gene, J gene, CDR3 protein, CDR3 DNA. The D gene is left open where the match is weak. Not every row has a clone size; where given, it reads once, few, many or a size class.

>TRBV3-1/TRBV3-2|NA|TRBD2|TRBJ2-5
CASSQGVAGWETQYF
TGTGCCAGCAGCCAAGGTGTAGCGGGGTGGGAGACCCAGTACTTC
>TRBV6-5|NA|NA|TRBJ1-1
CASSYRDNTEAFF
TGTGCCAGCTCGTACAGGGACAACACTGAAGCTTTCTTT
>TRBV7-9|few|NA|TRBJ2-2
CASSLGRNTGELFF
TGTGCCAGCAGCTTAGGTCGGAACACCGGGGAGCTGTTTTTT
>TRBV7-2|NA|NA|TRBJ2-3
CASSRYTDTQYF
TGTGCCAGCAGCCGCTACACAGATACGCAGTATTTT
>TRBV27|NA|TRBD1|TRBJ2-1
CASSPGQGKVFNEQFF
TGTGCCAGCAGTCCTGGACAGGGGAAGGTCTTCAATGAGCAGTTCTTC
>TRBV19|NA|NA|TRBJ2-6
CASSIARSGANVLTF
TGTGCCAGTAGTATAGCTCGGTCCGGGGCCAACGTCCTGACTTTC
>TRBV7-6|NA|NA|TRBJ2-7
CASSLAPRGGHYEQYF
TGTGCCAGCAGCTTAGCGCCCCGCGGGGGACATTACGAGCAGTACTTC
>TRBV19|NA|NA|TRBJ1-1
CASGRREGIGTEAFF
TGTGCCAGTGGCAGGAGGGAGGGTATAGGAACTGAAGCTTTCTTT
>TRBV7-2|NA|TRBD1|TRBJ2-4
CASSVPGQGPKNIQYF
TGTGCCAGCAGCGTACCGGGACAGGGGCCCAAAAACATTCAGTACTTC
>TRBV18|NA|TRBD2|TRBJ2-1
CASSSGGAVYEQFF
TGTGCCAGCTCGAGCGGGGGGGCAGTCTATGAGCAGTTCTTC
>TRBV9|NA|TRBD1|TRBJ1-1
CASSVGQGGDTEAFF
TGTGCCAGCAGCGTAGGGCAGGGGGGAGACACTGAAGCTTTCTTT
>TRBV4-3|NA|NA|TRBJ2-5
CASSQERDSDQETQYF
TGCGCCAGCAGCCAAGAGCGGGACAGCGACCAAGAGACCCAGTACTTC
>TRBV30|NA|NA|TRBJ1-2
CAWSEDRLYGYTF
TGTGCCTGGAGCGAAGACAGGCTCTATGGCTACACCTTC
>TRBV7-9|NA|TRBD1|TRBJ1-1
CASSPDVGQGRPEAFF
TGTGCCAGCAGCCCAGACGTGGGACAGGGTAGACCTGAAGCTTTCTTT